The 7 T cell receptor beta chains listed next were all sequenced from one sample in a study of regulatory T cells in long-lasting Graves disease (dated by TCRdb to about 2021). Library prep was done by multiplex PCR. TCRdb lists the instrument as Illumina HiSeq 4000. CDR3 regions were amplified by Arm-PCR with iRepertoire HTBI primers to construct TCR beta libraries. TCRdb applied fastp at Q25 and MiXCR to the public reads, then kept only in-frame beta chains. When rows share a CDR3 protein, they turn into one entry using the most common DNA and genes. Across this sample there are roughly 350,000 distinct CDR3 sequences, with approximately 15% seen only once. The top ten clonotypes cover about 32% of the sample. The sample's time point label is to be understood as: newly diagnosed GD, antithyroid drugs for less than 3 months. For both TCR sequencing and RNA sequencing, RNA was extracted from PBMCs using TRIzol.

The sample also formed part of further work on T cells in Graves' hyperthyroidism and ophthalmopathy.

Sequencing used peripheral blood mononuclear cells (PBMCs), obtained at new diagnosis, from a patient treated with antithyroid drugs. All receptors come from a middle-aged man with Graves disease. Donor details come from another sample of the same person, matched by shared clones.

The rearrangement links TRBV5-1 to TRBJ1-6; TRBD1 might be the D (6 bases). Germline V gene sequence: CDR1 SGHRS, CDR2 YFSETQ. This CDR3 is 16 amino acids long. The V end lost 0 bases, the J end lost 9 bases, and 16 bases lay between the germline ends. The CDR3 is CASSLAAGDRVSPLHF. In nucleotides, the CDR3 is TGCGCCAGCAGCTTGGCAGCAGGGGACCGAGTTTCACCCCTCCACTTT.

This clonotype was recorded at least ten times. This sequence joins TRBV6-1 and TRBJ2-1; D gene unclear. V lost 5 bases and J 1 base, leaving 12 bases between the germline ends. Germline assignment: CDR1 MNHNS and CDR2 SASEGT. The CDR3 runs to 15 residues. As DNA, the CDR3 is TGTGCCAGCAGTAAAGGTCCCAGGTCCTACAATGAGCAGTTCTTC. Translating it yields CASSKGPRSYNEQFF.

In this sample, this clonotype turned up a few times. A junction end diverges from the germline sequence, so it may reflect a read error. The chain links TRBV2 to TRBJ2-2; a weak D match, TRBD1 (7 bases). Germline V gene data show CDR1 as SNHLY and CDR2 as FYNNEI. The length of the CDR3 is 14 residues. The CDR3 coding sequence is TGTGCCAGCAGTGCACAGGGGCAGGCCGGGGGGCTGTTTTTT. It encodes CASSAQGQAGGLFF.

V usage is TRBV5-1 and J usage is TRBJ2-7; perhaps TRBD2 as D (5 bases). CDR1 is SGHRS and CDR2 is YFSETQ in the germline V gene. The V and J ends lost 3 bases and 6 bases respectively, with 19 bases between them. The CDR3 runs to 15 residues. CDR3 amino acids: CASSSVRTAAGEQYF. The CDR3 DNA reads TGCGCCAGCAGCTCCGTTAGGACCGCTGCGGGCGAGCAGTACTTC.

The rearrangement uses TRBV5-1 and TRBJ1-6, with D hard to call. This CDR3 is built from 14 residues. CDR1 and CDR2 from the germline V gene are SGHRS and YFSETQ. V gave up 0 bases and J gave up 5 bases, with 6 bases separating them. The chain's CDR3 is CASSLDFNNSPLHF. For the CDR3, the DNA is TGCGCCAGCAGCTTGGACTTTAATAATTCACCCCTCCACTTT.

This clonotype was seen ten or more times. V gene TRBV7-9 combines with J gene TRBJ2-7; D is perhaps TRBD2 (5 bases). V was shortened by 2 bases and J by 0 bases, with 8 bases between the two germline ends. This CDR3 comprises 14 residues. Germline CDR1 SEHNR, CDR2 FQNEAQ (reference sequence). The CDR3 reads CASSLTRDSYEQYF. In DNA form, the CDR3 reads TGTGCCAGCAGCTTAACCCGGGACTCCTACGAGCAGTACTTC.

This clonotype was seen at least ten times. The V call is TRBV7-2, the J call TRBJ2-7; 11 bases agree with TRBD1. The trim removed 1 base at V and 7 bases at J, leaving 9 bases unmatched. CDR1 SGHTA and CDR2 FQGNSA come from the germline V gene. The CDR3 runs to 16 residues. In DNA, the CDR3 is TGTGCCAGCAGCTTAGTAGGGACAGGGGGGCAATGGGAGCAGTACTTC. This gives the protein CASSLVGTGGQWEQYF.